The 10 T cell receptor beta chains presented below share a single source sample, sequenced in a study of identical twins. From the 5' RACE reads, TCRdb called clonotypes with MiXCR, one entry per CDR3 protein. The sample has fewer than 250,000 distinct CDR3 sequences, around 7.6% seen once. In addition, the sample was reused for a study of yellow fever vaccine responses in identical twins.

Sample: CD8+ T cells sorted from blood. The receptor set was obtained from a woman aged 18 to 35 in good health.

This clonotype appeared many times. V and J are TRBV29-1 and TRBJ2-1; no clear D gene. The V gene lost 1 base and the J gene lost 0 bases, with 10 bases spanning the gap. This CDR3 spans 15 amino acids. The germline V gene has CDR1 SQVTM and CDR2 ANQGSEA. CDR3 in DNA: TGCAGCGTTGAAGGGGCACTGAGCTCCTACAATGAGCAGTTCTTC. Its protein is CSVEGALSSYNEQFF.

This clonotype turned up a few times. V usage is TRBV24-1 and J usage is TRBJ2-5; TRBD1 is a possible D gene (5 bases). CDR1 KGHDR and CDR2 SFDVKD come from the germline V gene. Trimming shortened V by 4 bases and J by 1 base, and 15 bases separated the two germline ends. The CDR3 consists of 16 residues. The CDR3 spells CATSETTGRAQETQYF. CDR3 DNA sequence: TGTGCCACCAGTGAAACGACGGGCAGGGCCCAAGAGACCCAGTACTTC.

This clonotype was observed a handful of times. The genes are TRBV25-1 and TRBJ2-7; TRBD1 is a possible D gene (5 bases). V lost 6 bases and J 3 bases, leaving 9 bases between the germline ends. There are 12 residues in the CDR3. CDR1 MGHDK and CDR2 SYGVNS come from the germline V gene. CDR3 loop: CASSRVDYEQYF. DNA of the CDR3: TGTGCCAGCAGCAGGGTTGACTACGAGCAGTACTTC.

This clonotype occurred many times. The chain carries TRBV6-1 and TRBJ1-2; weak D call: TRBD1 (5 bases). Germline assignment: CDR1 MNHNS and CDR2 SASEGT. The CDR3 is made up of 17 amino acids. The ends were cut back, 6 bases at V and 1 base at J, with 21 bases in the middle. DNA for the CDR3: TGTGCCAGCAGCCGCCCGGGGCTCGGATTTATTAACTATGGCTACACCTTC. It specifies CASSRPGLGFINYGYTF.

There are a few counts of this clonotype. V gene TRBV11-2 combines with J gene TRBJ1-4; possible D gene TRBD1, 5 bases. The length of the CDR3 is 15 residues. Germline V gene data show CDR1 as SGHAT and CDR2 as FQNNGV. Between the trimmed V and J ends, which lost 4 bases and 2 bases, there was a span of 11 bases. CDR3 DNA: TGTGCCAGCAGCTCCAAGCCAGGGACTAATGAAAAACTGTTTTTT. Translation gives CASSSKPGTNEKLFF.

The chain couples TRBV6-1 to TRBJ1-6; no clear D gene. The CDR3 extends over 15 amino acids. Germline V gives CDR1 MNHNS, CDR2 SASEGT. Trimming removed 6 bases from V and 10 bases from J, with 19 bases in between. For the CDR3, the DNA is TGTGCCAGCAGAGGGAAGGCGACTGGTGGATCACCCCTCCACTTT. It translates to CASRGKATGGSPLHF.

This clonotype was found a few times. The chain couples TRBV7-8 to TRBJ2-7, with D possibly matching TRBD1 (5 bases). From germline, CDR1 is SGHVS and CDR2 FQNEAQ. This CDR3 is built from 16 residues. Deletions cut 8 bases from V and 4 bases from J, with 24 bases between. As DNA, the CDR3 is TGTGCCAGCCGCCCCTCAAACCAGGGTCTGACTTACGAGCAGTACTTC. It translates to CASRPSNQGLTYEQYF.

This clonotype was counted ten times or more. The chain couples TRBV11-2 to TRBJ2-5, with 7 nucleotides matching TRBD1. CDR3 length: 18 amino acids. CDR1 is SGHAT and CDR2 is FQNNGV in the germline V gene. Trimming cost V 2 bases and J 5 bases; bases outside gene matches: 17. The CDR3: CASSLSYYRLRGQETQYF. The CDR3, as DNA: TGTGCCAGCAGCTTAAGTTATTATCGTTTGAGGGGGCAGGAGACCCAGTACTTC.

This clonotype was detected a few times. V and J are TRBV10-3 and TRBJ1-3; TRBD1 matches 9 bases. Per germline, CDR1 ENHRY and CDR2 SYGVKD. J gave up 3 bases and V 3 bases, and 3 bases lay outside the gene matches. The CDR3 totals 15 residues. The CDR3 bases are TGTGCCATCAGTGACGGACAGGGGCTTGGAAACACCATATATTTT. This codes for CAISDGQGLGNTIYF.

This clonotype was seen a handful of times. The genes are TRBV7-3 and TRBJ2-1, with 9 nucleotides matching TRBD2. V shed 5 bases and J 7 bases; nucleotides not matched to a gene: 9. The CDR3 covers 15 residues. Germline assignment: CDR1 SGHTA and CDR2 FQGTGA. This CDR3 reads CASSTLSGSNNEQFF. CDR3 nucleotides: TGTGCCAGCAGCACACTTAGCGGGAGTAATAATGAGCAGTTCTTC.